This passage covers 28 T cell receptor beta chains from one sample sequenced in a study of spatial heterogeneity in lung cancer. As to time point: sample taken at primary tumor resection. Unsorted samples of tumor, nontumor lung or frozen PBMC had their whole RNA sequenced. TCRdb analysed the 5' RACE reads with MiXCR anew, one entry per CDR3 protein. The sample carries about 39,000 distinct CDR3 sequences, around 5.5% recorded once. The sample was PBMCs, taken at surgery. Receptors were obtained from a male donor with early-stage non-small cell lung cancer.

The chain couples TRBV12-3 or TRBV12-4 to TRBJ2-1; 9 nucleotides align to TRBD2. The CDR3 has 15 residues. The junction had 4 bases not matched to a gene; V was cut back by 7 bases and J by 0 bases. Here the CDR3 DNA reads TGTGCCAGCAACATGCGGGGGGGCTCCTACAATGAGCAGTTCTTC. This gives the protein CASNMRGGSYNEQFF.

The chain combines TRBV20-1 with TRBJ1-4; 12 bases map to TRBD1. CDR1 is DFQATT, CDR2 SNEGSKA, per germline (reference sequence). This CDR3 is 13 amino acids long. The V gene end was trimmed by 6 bases and the J gene end by 11 bases; junction bases not matched to a gene: 7. The CDR3 DNA is TGCAGTGCGCGGGACAGGGGGCGCGGGAAACTGTTTTTT. Translation gives CSARDRGRGKLFF.

About this clonotype itself: This may stem from a read error, because a much larger clone lies one nucleotide away. The chain is built from TRBV20-1 and TRBJ2-1, with D perhaps matching TRBD1 or TRBD2 (5 bases each). Germline CDR1 reads DFQATT; CDR2 reads SNEGSKA (reference sequence). Deletions cut 3 bases from V and 5 bases from J, with 14 bases between. The CDR3 contains 14 residues. The CDR3 is CSARSQGEHNEQFF. CDR3 sequence (DNA): TGCAGTGCTAGGAGCCAGGGAGAACACAATGAGCAGTTCTTC.

This clonotype has at least ten counts. The rearrangement links TRBV2 to TRBJ2-3; D perhaps matches TRBD2 (6 bases). Germline-derived CDR1 and CDR2 are SNHLY and FYNNEI. The CDR3 contains 13 residues. Trimming left V 4 bases short and J 2 bases short, with 7 bases between. The CDR3 sequence: CASSAGVTDTQYF. DNA for the CDR3: TGTGCCAGCAGTGCGGGGGTCACAGATACGCAGTATTTT.

This clonotype showed up many times. This chain connects TRBV20-1 to TRBJ1-5; D remains unclear. CDR3 length: 14 amino acids. The ends were cut back, 5 bases at V and 2 bases at J, with 13 bases in the middle. Germline CDR1 and CDR2: DFQATT and SNEGSKA (reference sequence). In DNA, the CDR3 is TGCAGTGCTCGCCGCCCGGTAGGCAATCAGCCCCAGCATTTT. This translates into CSARRPVGNQPQHF.

This clonotype was observed many times. The chain carries TRBV6-2 or TRBV6-3 and TRBJ2-5; TRBD2 matches 9 bases. The germline V gene encodes CDR1 MNHEY and CDR2 SVGEGT. V lost 7 bases, J lost 5 bases, and 8 bases stayed unmatched. The CDR3 has 14 amino acids. CDR3 loop: CASNPAGGGETQYF. CDR3 nucleotide sequence: TGTGCCAGCAATCCAGCGGGGGGCGGGGAGACCCAGTACTTC.

Many counts were recorded for this clonotype. The V gene is TRBV5-1, the J gene TRBJ1-4, with D tentatively TRBD1 (6 bases). V was clipped by 0 bases and J by 4 bases, with 10 bases between them. Germline V gives CDR1 SGHRS, CDR2 YFSETQ. The CDR3 is made up of 15 amino acids. The CDR3 region is CASSLESGVNEKLFF. The CDR3 nucleotides are TGCGCCAGCAGCTTGGAGTCAGGGGTTAATGAAAAACTGTTTTTT.

This clonotype occurred many times. The V and J genes are TRBV29-1 and TRBJ1-1; D gene uncertain. V was clipped by 1 base and J by 0 bases, with 6 bases between them. Germline values: CDR1 SQVTM, CDR2 ANQGSEA. The CDR3 consists of 13 residues. CDR3: CSVEGPMNTEAFF. DNA for the CDR3: TGCAGCGTTGAAGGACCGATGAACACTGAAGCTTTCTTT.

Many counts were recorded for this clonotype. The chain has TRBV5-1 and TRBJ2-3, with D perhaps TRBD1 or TRBD2 (5 bases each). CDR3 size: 15 residues. Germline V gene lookup returns CDR1 SGHRS and CDR2 YFSETQ. The germline V and J ends were trimmed by 5 bases and 4 bases, with 17 bases remaining between them. This CDR3 reads CASSLSGTRADTQYF. The CDR3 bases are TGCGCCAGCAGTTTGTCCGGGACCCGGGCAGATACGCAGTATTTT.

This clonotype has at least ten counts. The CDR3 sequence is CASRDITYEQYF. In nucleotides, the CDR3 is TGTGCCAGCCGAGACATCACCTACGAGCAGTACTTC. The chain is built from TRBV6-5 and TRBJ2-7; unclear D gene. The CDR3 length is 12 residues. Trimming cost V 8 bases and J 2 bases, with 10 bases left between them. Germline CDR1 MNHEY, CDR2 SVGAGI.

Ten or more counts support this clonotype. The chain couples TRBV5-6 to TRBJ1-1, with TRBD1 matching over 11 bases. The CDR3 is 19 residues long. Germline assignment: CDR1 SGHDT and CDR2 YYEEEE. Unmatched junction bases numbered 12, after V lost 0 bases and J lost 2 bases. The CDR3 here is CASSLARDRGYSTNTEAFF. The CDR3 coding sequence is TGTGCCAGCAGCTTGGCCAGGGACAGGGGGTATTCAACTAACACTGAAGCTTTCTTT.

This clonotype appeared many times. The chain carries TRBV20-1 and TRBJ1-1; tentatively, D is TRBD1 (6 bases). The germline CDR1 and CDR2 sequences are DFQATT and SNEGSKA (reference sequence). This CDR3 has 16 residues. V lost 2 bases and J 0 bases, leaving 16 bases between the germline ends. This CDR3 reads CSARPTNRVMNTEAFF. DNA for the CDR3: TGCAGTGCTAGACCGACGAACAGGGTGATGAACACTGAAGCTTTCTTT.

Turning to this clonotype: A clone one base away is much larger, so this may be a read error. The chain recombines TRBV4-1 with TRBJ1-2, with a weak D call TRBD1 (5 bases). The CDR3 has 16 amino acids. Germline lookup yields CDR1 MGHRA and CDR2 YSYEKL. Between the trimmed V and J ends, which lost 0 bases and 1 base, there was a span of 12 bases. As DNA, the CDR3 is TGCGCCAGCAGCCAAGATCTGGGGGACTGTAACTATGGCTACACCTTC. Residues: CASSQDLGDCNYGYTF.

This clonotype has ten or more counts. The V and J genes are TRBV20-1 and TRBJ1-5; weak D call: TRBD1 (5 bases). Germline CDR1 is DFQATT and CDR2 is SNEGSKA (reference sequence). The CDR3 contains 18 residues. V lost 0 bases and J 6 bases, leaving 24 bases between the germline ends. CDR3 DNA: TGCAGTGCTAGAGATCGGGACGTTACAAGGTTAGGACGTCAGCCCCAGCATTTT. Its translation: CSARDRDVTRLGRQPQHF.

This clonotype was picked up many times. This chain connects TRBV6-2 or TRBV6-3 to TRBJ2-3, with 15 bases fitting TRBD2. From germline, CDR1 is MNHEY and CDR2 SVGEGT. Trimming removed 5 bases from V and 4 bases from J; junction bases left unmatched: 13. The CDR3 extends over 19 amino acids. CDR3 in amino acids: CASSTPGTSGRSPPDTQYF. The CDR3 nucleotides read TGTGCCAGCAGTACACCCGGGACTAGCGGGAGGAGTCCTCCAGATACGCAGTATTTT.

This clonotype came up many times. V is TRBV10-3 and J is TRBJ1-5; maybe TRBD1 (6 bases). The V end was cut by 0 bases, the J end by 4 bases, with 10 bases between. CDR3 length: 15 residues. CDR1 and CDR2 from the germline V gene are ENHRY and SYGVKD. The chain's CDR3 is CAISESDSSNQPQHF. CDR3 bases: TGTGCCATCAGTGAGTCGGACAGCAGTAATCAGCCCCAGCATTTT.

This clonotype has at least ten counts. This chain joins TRBV7-9 and TRBJ2-3; TRBD1 aligns across 7 bases. Per germline, CDR1 SEHNR and CDR2 FQNEAQ (reference sequence). The V and J ends lost 5 bases and 1 base, in that order; junction bases with no gene match: 6. The length of the CDR3 is 15 residues. CDR3: CASSARDSGTDTQYF. CDR3 coding DNA: TGTGCCAGCAGCGCCCGGGACAGCGGCACAGATACGCAGTATTTT.

This clonotype showed up just a few times. The conserved phenylalanine or tryptophan normally closing the CDR3 is absent here, so this likely arose from a read error. The chain couples TRBV28 to TRBJ1-5; 7 bases fit TRBD1. The CDR3 spans 15 residues. The V gene end was trimmed by 2 bases and the J gene end by 4 bases; junction bases not matched to a gene: 5. Germline CDR1 is MDHEN and CDR2 is SYDVKM. The CDR3 loop is CASSLTARGNQPQHL. The CDR3 region has the DNA TGTGCCAGCAGTTTAACGGCCAGGGGGAATCAGCCCCAGCATCTT.

This clonotype was picked up a small number of times. The chain employs TRBV24-1 and TRBJ1-2, with unresolved D. CDR1 KGHDR and CDR2 SFDVKD come from the germline V gene. The CDR3 sequence is 12 residues long. V lost 6 bases and J 5 bases, leaving 9 bases between the germline ends. The CDR3 protein is CATSREKYGYTF. CDR3 sequence (DNA): TGTGCCACCAGTAGGGAAAAGTATGGCTACACCTTC.

The table lists this clonotype with many counts. This sequence joins TRBV10-3 and TRBJ1-2; D is ambiguous. Germline CDR1 ENHRY, CDR2 SYGVKD. Between the trimmed V and J ends, which lost 0 bases and 6 bases, there was a span of 11 bases. This CDR3 has 14 residues. CDR3 DNA: TGTGCCATCAGTGAGTCTACCCCTAGGGATGGCTACACCTTC. Translated, it gives CAISESTPRDGYTF.

The chain combines TRBV7-9 with TRBJ2-5; D remains ambiguous. V was cut by 4 bases and J by 1 base, with 13 bases left in between. CDR1 is SEHNR and CDR2 is FQNEAQ in the germline V gene (reference sequence). The CDR3 runs 15 residues. The CDR3 DNA follows: TGTGCCAGCAGCTGGATTATGGCTTTCCAAGAGACCCAGTACTTC. This sequence encodes CASSWIMAFQETQYF.

This clonotype was counted at least ten times. This chain connects TRBV7-2 to TRBJ1-1; unclear D gene. With 1 base removed from V and 11 bases from J, the gap between germline ends came to 14 bases. The length of the CDR3 is 13 residues. Looked up from germline, CDR1 is SGHTA and CDR2 is FQGNSA. This CDR3 reads CASSLGEWVGAFF. The CDR3 coding sequence is TGTGCCAGCAGCTTAGGGGAGTGGGTGGGGGCTTTCTTT.

In its sample, this clonotype was seen many times. The chain is built from TRBV5-1 and TRBJ1-1; D unresolved. V lost 0 bases and J lost 2, with 5 bases in between. The CDR3 runs to 13 residues. Looked up from germline, CDR1 is SGHRS and CDR2 is YFSETQ. The DNA of the CDR3 is TGCGCCAGCAGCTTGGACCTAAACACTGAAGCTTTCTTT. Protein sequence: CASSLDLNTEAFF.

This clonotype has at least ten counts. The chain is built from TRBV24-1 and TRBJ2-3; D is unresolved. V dropped 3 bases and J dropped 9 bases, with 21 bases sitting between them. The CDR3 contains 16 residues. CDR1 KGHDR and CDR2 SFDVKD come from the germline V gene. The CDR3 reads CATSDQGLGYFATQYF. CDR3 in DNA: TGTGCCACCAGTGATCAAGGCCTCGGTTATTTCGCCACGCAGTATTTT.

This clonotype appeared many times. The chain is built from TRBV29-1 and TRBJ2-1; no reliable D call. Germline V lookup: CDR1 SQVTM, CDR2 ANQGSEA. The CDR3 spans 13 residues. V was pared by 2 bases and J by 1 base, with 6 bases between. The CDR3 is CSVEPYSYNEQFF. CDR3 nucleotide sequence: TGCAGCGTTGAACCCTATTCCTACAATGAGCAGTTCTTC.

Many counts were recorded for this clonotype. The chain uses TRBV6-2 or TRBV6-3 and TRBJ2-7, with D maybe TRBD2 (6 bases). This CDR3 contains 17 residues. From germline, CDR1 is MNHEY and CDR2 SVGEGT. V shed 0 bases and J shed 4 bases, with 19 bases lying between them. The CDR3 loop reads CASSYSRRGAGKYEQYF. CDR3 sequence (DNA): TGTGCCAGCAGTTACTCGAGGAGGGGCGCAGGTAAATACGAGCAGTACTTC.

This clonotype was detected ten times or more. The chain combines TRBV7-8 with TRBJ1-2, with D possibly TRBD1 on 5 matching bases. There are 15 residues in the CDR3. V lost 2 bases, J lost 0 bases, and 10 bases lay in between. From germline, CDR1 is SGHVS and CDR2 FQNEAQ. CDR3 nucleotide sequence: TGTGCCAGCAGCTTATGGGGGGGTACTAACTATGGCTACACCTTC. Translation: CASSLWGGTNYGYTF.

This clonotype was seen repeatedly, ten times or more. The chain couples TRBV5-1 to TRBJ1-1; D is undetermined. Looked up from germline, CDR1 is SGHRS and CDR2 is YFSETQ. V shed 0 bases and J shed 10 bases, with 10 bases lying between them. The CDR3 spans 12 residues. The CDR3 region is CASSLGVLGAFF. The CDR3 region has the DNA TGCGCCAGCAGCTTGGGGGTTCTAGGAGCTTTCTTT. The full variable domain, completed using reference TRBV5-1 and TRBJ1-1, is KAGVTQTPRYLIKTRGQQVTLSCSPISGHRSVSWYQQTPGQGLQFLFEYFSETQRNKGNFPGRFSGRQFSNSRSEMNVSTLELGDSALYLCASSLGVLGAFFGQGTRLTVV.